Detailed here is one T cell receptor (beta chain). The CDR3 is 12 residues long. The V and J ends lost 8 bases and 9 bases respectively, with 16 bases between them. Looked up from germline, CDR1 is MDHEN and CDR2 is SYDVKM. Measured with immunoSEQ multiplex PCR; TCRdb has only the in-frame clones, and not every one. The sample has some 180,000 clones, around four fifths seen once; the top ten hold over 7%. This entry is derived from a study of blood T cell repertoires in COVID-19. Study as a whole: The origin of the acute and convalescent COVID-19 samples was the United States, Italy and Spain. The cDNA or gDNA used as material had been derived from T cells, B-cell-depleted T cells, or PBMCs.

Sequenced material: peripheral blood. The sequence was obtained from an elderly woman with COVID-19, enrolled during active disease. The chain links TRBV28 to TRBJ1-1, with a weak D call TRBD1 (5 bases). The CDR3 region is CASDDRGLQAFF. The CDR3 nucleotides are TGTGCCAGCGACGATAGGGGACTACAAGCTTTCTTT. Combining the CDR3 with reference TRBV28 and TRBJ1-1 gives the whole variable domain DVKVTQSSRYLVKRTGEKVFLECVQDMDHENMFWYRQDPGLGLRLIYFSYDVKMKEKGDIPEGYSVSREKKERFSLILESASTNQTSMYLCASDDRGLQAFFGQGTRLTVV.